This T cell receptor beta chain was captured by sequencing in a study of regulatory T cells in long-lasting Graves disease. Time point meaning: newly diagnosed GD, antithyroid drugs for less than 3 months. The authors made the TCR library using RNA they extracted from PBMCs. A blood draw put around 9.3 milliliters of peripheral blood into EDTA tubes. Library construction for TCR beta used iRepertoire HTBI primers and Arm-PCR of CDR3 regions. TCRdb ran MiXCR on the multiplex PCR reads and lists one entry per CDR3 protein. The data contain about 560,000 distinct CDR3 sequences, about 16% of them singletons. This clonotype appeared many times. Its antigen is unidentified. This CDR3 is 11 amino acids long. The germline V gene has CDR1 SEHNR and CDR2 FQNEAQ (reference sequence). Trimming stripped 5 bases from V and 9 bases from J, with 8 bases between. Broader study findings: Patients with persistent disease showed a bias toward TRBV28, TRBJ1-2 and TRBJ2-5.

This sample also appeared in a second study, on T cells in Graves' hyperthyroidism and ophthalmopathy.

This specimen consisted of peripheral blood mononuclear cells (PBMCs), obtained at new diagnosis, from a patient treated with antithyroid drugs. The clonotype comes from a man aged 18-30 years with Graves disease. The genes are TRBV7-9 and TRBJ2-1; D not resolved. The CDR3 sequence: CASSLSSEQFF. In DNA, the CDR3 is TGTGCCAGCAGCCTCTCGAGTGAGCAGTTCTTC.